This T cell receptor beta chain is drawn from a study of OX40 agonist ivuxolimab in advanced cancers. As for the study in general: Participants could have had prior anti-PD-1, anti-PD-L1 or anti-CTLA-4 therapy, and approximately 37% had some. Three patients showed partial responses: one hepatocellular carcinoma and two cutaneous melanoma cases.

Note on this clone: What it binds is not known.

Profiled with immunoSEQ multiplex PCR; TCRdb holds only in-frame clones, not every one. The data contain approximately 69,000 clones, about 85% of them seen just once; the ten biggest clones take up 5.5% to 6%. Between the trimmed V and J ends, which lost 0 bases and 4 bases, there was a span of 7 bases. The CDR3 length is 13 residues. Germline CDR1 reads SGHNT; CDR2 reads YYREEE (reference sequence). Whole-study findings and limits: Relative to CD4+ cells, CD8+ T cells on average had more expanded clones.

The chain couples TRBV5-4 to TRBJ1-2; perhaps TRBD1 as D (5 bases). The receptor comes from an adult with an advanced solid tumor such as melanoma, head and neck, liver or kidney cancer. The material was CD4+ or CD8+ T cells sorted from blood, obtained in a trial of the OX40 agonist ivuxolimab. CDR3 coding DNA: TGTGCCAGCAGCTTGGAGGGGTCCTATGGCTACACCTTC. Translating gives CASSLEGSYGYTF.